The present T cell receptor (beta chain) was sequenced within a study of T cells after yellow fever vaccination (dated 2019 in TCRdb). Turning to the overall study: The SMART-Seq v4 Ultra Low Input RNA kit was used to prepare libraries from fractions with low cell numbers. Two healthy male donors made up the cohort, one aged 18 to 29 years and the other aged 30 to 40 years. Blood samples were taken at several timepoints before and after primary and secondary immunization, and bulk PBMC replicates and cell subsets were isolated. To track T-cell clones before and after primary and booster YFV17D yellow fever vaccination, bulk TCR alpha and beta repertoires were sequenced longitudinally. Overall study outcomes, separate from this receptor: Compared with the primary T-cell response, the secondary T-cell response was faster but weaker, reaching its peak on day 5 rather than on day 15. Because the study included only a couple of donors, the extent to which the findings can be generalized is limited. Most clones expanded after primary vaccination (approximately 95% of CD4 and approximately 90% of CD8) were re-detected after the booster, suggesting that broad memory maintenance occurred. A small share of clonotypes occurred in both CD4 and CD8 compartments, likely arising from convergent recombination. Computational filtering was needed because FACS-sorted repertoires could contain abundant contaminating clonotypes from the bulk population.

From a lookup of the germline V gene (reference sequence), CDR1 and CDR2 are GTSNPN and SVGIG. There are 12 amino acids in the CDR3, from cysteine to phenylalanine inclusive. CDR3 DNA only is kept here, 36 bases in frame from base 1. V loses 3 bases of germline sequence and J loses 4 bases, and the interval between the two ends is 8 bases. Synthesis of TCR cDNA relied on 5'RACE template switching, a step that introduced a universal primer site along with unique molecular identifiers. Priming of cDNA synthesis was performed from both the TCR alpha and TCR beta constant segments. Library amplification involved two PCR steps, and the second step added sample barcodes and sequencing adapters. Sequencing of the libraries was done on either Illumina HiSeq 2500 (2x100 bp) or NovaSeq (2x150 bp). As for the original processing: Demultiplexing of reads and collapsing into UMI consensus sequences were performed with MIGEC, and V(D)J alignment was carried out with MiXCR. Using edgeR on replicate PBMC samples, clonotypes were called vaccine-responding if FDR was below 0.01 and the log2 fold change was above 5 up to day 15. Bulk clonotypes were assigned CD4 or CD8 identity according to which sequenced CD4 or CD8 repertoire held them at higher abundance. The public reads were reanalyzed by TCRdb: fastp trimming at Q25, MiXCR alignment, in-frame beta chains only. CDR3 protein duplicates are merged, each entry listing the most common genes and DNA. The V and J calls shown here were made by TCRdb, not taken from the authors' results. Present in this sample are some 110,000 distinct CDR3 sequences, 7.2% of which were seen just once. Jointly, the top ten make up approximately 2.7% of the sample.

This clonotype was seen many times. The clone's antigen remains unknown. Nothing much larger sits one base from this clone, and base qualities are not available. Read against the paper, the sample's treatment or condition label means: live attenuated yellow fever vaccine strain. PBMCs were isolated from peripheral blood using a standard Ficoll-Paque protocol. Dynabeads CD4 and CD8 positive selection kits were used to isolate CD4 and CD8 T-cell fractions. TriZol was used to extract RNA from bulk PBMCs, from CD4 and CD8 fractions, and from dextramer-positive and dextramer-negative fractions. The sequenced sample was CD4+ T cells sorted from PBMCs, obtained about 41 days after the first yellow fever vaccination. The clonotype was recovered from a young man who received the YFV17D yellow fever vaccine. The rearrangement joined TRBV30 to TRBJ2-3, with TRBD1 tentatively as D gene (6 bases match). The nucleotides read TGTGCCTGGAGGGGGGCCTCAGATACGCAGTATTTT. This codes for CAWRGASDTQYF.